The clone carrying this TCR beta chain was detected only a few times. As yet, its antigen is unknown. Trimming removed 2 bases at V and 2 bases at J, with 12 bases between. Germline V CDR1 and CDR2: SGHVS, FQNEAQ. The CDR3 length is 15 residues. The sample belongs to a study of blood T cells in healthy people across ages. A second PCR, run for roughly 6 to 11 cycles, used a sample-barcoded 5' primer plus a J-beta primer mix. In TCRdb, the 5' RACE reads were re-called with MiXCR into one record per CDR3 protein. Among 1,500,000 or so distinct CDR3 sequences listed, 35% to 45% were seen once. Whole-study results and caveats: Strongly correlated with naive T cell percentage was TCR beta diversity.

The chain recombines TRBV7-8 with TRBJ1-2; D uncertain. The sequencing sample was made of blood. The sequence was obtained from a woman aged 18-29 years in good health. CDR3 nucleotides: TGTGCCAGCAGCTTAACGGGGTCCTCAAACTATGGCTACACCTTC. It codes for CASSLTGSSNYGYTF.